Following are 15 T cell receptor beta chains from one sample sequenced in a study of OX40 agonist ivuxolimab in advanced cancers. Sequenced by immunoSEQ multiplex PCR; TCRdb stores in-frame clones only, minus some. Seen here are 55,000 to 75,000 clones, 86% observed once, and the top ten hold around 0.99%. The sample in question was CD4+ or CD8+ T cells sorted from blood, obtained in a trial of the OX40 agonist ivuxolimab. These receptors were taken from an adult with an advanced solid tumor such as melanoma, head and neck, liver or kidney cancer.

This clone was detected once. This sequence joins TRBV28 and TRBJ2-6; D is unresolved. CDR1 is MDHEN, CDR2 SYDVKM, per germline. The CDR3 loop spans 15 amino acids. V was pared by 8 bases and J by 2 bases, with 13 bases between. CDR3 residues: CASGRGDTGANVLTF. Here the CDR3 DNA reads TGTGCCAGCGGTAGAGGAGACACTGGGGCCAACGTCCTGACTTTC.

The CDR3: CASSQEREGSGANVLTF. The CDR3 DNA is TGTGCCAGCAGCCAAGAGCGGGAGGGCTCTGGGGCCAACGTCCTGACTTTC. The chain employs TRBV4-2 and TRBJ2-6; 9 nucleotides line up with TRBD2. Germline trimming cut 0 bases from V and 0 bases from J; bases unmatched to any gene: 0. Germline V gene sequence: CDR1 LGHNA, CDR2 YNFKEQ. The CDR3 contains 17 residues.

Here the CDR3 DNA reads TGTGCCAGCAGCCAGCTAGCGGGAGGGCCCTCGGGCACAGATACGCAGTATTTT. Its protein is CASSQLAGGPSGTDTQYF. The V call is TRBV11-3, the J call TRBJ2-3; TRBD2 aligns across 12 bases. The CDR3 loop spans 18 amino acids. Trimming took 5 bases from V and 1 from J; bases not matched to a gene: 10. Germline V gene sequence: CDR1 SGHNT, CDR2 YENEEA.

V usage is TRBV21-1 and J usage is TRBJ1-4; TRBD1, the table's D call, was not compared with the DNA. TRBV21-1 is reported as a pseudogene. The CDR3 has 10 amino acids. CDR3 in amino acids: CAQNQGGLFF. The DNA for the CDR3 is TGTGCCCAAAATCAGGGTGGACTGTTTTTT.

This sequence joins TRBV30 and TRBJ1-2; D perhaps matches TRBD1 (6 bases). The CDR3 spans 13 residues. Germline assignment: CDR1 GTSNPN and CDR2 SVGIG (reference sequence). The V and J ends lost 2 bases and 7 bases respectively, with 14 bases between them. The CDR3 DNA sequence: TGTGCCTGGAGTACTCAGGGGAGATTTGGCTACACCTTC. Translated: CAWSTQGRFGYTF.

The genes are TRBV7-2 and TRBJ1-2; D not certain. With 1 base removed from V and 7 bases from J, the gap between germline ends came to 10 bases. CDR1 and CDR2 (germline): SGHTA, FQGNSA. This CDR3 has 13 residues. In nucleotides, the CDR3 is TGTGCCAGCAGCTTAGTCCCGAGGTTTGGCTACACCTTC. Its translation: CASSLVPRFGYTF.

For the CDR3, the DNA is TGTGCCAGCAGCTTGCCGGCAGAGGGGGAGACCCAGTACTTC. Its translation is CASSLPAEGETQYF. V usage is TRBV5-6 and J usage is TRBJ2-5; D possibly matches TRBD1 or TRBD2 (5 bases each). The CDR3 contains 14 residues. Germline lookup yields CDR1 SGHDT and CDR2 YYEEEE. The V and J ends lost 1 base and 5 bases respectively, with 12 bases between them.

This clone was picked up a small number of times. The CDR3 region has the DNA TGTGCCAGTACGGTGGGTTGGGCCAATCAGCCCCAGCATTTT. The encoded protein is CASTVGWANQPQHF. The V call is TRBV19, the J call TRBJ1-5, with unresolved D. Germline values: CDR1 LNHDA, CDR2 SQIVND (reference sequence). V lost 7 bases and J 3 bases, leaving 13 bases between the germline ends. This CDR3 comprises 14 residues.

The chain recombines TRBV13 with TRBJ1-1; D may be TRBD1 (5 bases). The CDR3 spans 16 residues. V was trimmed by 6 bases and J by 0 bases, leaving 17 bases between them. Per the germline V gene, CDR1 is PRHDT and CDR2 is FYEKMQ (reference sequence). Written as DNA, the CDR3 is TGTGCCAGCAGTCCAGACAGCCACGAATTGAACACTGAAGCTTTCTTT. Amino acids: CASSPDSHELNTEAFF.

The chain carries TRBV7-8 and TRBJ2-3; D is undetermined. Germline V gives CDR1 SGHVS, CDR2 FQNEAQ. CDR3 length: 16 amino acids. The ends were cut back, 5 bases at V and 4 bases at J, with 19 bases in the middle. CDR3 loop: CASSARTAGVPDTQYF. CDR3 in DNA: TGTGCCAGCAGCGCAAGGACGGCCGGCGTTCCAGATACGCAGTATTTT. The full variable domain, completed using reference TRBV7-8 and TRBJ2-3, is GAGVSQSPRYKVAKRGQDVALRCDPISGHVSLFWYQQALGQGPEFLTYFQNEAQLDKSGLPSDRFFAERPEGSVSTLKIQRTQQEDSAVYLCASSARTAGVPDTQYFGPGTRLTVL.

V usage is TRBV19 and J usage is TRBJ1-5; D unclear. Germline CDR1 is LNHDA and CDR2 is SQIVND (reference sequence). CDR3 length equals 15 residues. Trimming stripped 6 bases from V and 0 bases from J, with 12 bases between. The CDR3 loop is CASRGIIYSNQPQHF. The CDR3, as DNA: TGTGCCAGTAGGGGAATAATTTATAGCAATCAGCCCCAGCATTTT.

This chain links TRBV14 with TRBJ1-5; D gene unclear. The CDR3 is 13 amino acids. Trimming shortened V by 0 bases and J by 4 bases, and 4 bases separated the two germline ends. Germline-derived CDR1 and CDR2 are SGHDN and FVKESK. The DNA of the CDR3 is TGTGCCAGCAGCCAAGATTCTAATCAGCCCCAGCATTTT. Translation gives CASSQDSNQPQHF.

V gene TRBV23-1 combines with J gene TRBJ1-6, with D possibly TRBD1 on 6 matching bases. TRBV23-1 is labeled an ORF, and its function is uncertain. V was clipped by 8 bases and J by 7 bases, with 12 bases between them. The length of the CDR3 is 13 residues. The DNA of the CDR3 is TGCGCCAGCTACCAGGGGCTGAATTCACCCCTCCACTTT. Translation gives CASYQGLNSPLHF.

The chain joins TRBV27 to TRBJ1-5; perhaps TRBD1 as D (6 bases). Germline CDR1 and CDR2: MNHEY and SMNVEV (reference sequence). The CDR3 loop spans 16 amino acids. V was trimmed by 3 bases and J by 9 bases, leaving 21 bases between them. CDR3 residues: CASSFFTGGVLRPQHF. The CDR3 DNA reads TGTGCCAGCAGTTTCTTCACGGGGGGCGTGCTCAGGCCCCAGCATTTT.

On this clone itself: The sample contains more than one DNA sequence encoding this CDR3. CDR3 sequence reads: CASSLIGGGRLHGYTF. CDR3 in DNA: TGTGCCAGCAGCTTAATCGGTGGGGGGCGCTTGCATGGCTACACCTTC. The chain couples TRBV7-3 to TRBJ1-2, with D perhaps matching TRBD1 (6 bases). CDR1 is SGHTA, CDR2 FQGTGA, per germline. Trimming removed 1 base from V and 6 bases from J, with 18 bases in between. The length of the CDR3 is 16 residues.